The text below deals with one T cell receptor beta chain. The PCR contained 60 Vbeta and 13 Jbeta primers. The protocol was immunoSEQ multiplex PCR, while the TCRdb copy is restricted to in-frame clones and leaves out a portion. This table has about 140,000 clones, roughly three quarters appearing once. With 5 bases removed from V and 8 bases from J, the gap between germline ends came to 19 bases. The length of the CDR3 is 14 residues. Germline lookup yields CDR1 SGHNT and CDR2 YYREEE (reference sequence). The record originates from a study of cytomegalovirus exposure and HLA in healthy donors. V gene TRBV5-4 combines with J gene TRBJ1-2; possible D gene TRBD1, 5 bases. Material for sequencing was PBMCs. The clonotype comes from a male donor in good health and CMV-seronegative. In nucleotides, the CDR3 is TGTGCCAGCAGGCCGTCGATGGGGCGTCTAGGCTACACCTTC. It encodes CASRPSMGRLGYTF. Using reference TRBV5-4 and TRBJ1-2 for the parts outside the CDR3, the full variable domain is ETGVTQSPTHLIKTRGQQVTLRCSSQSGHNTVSWYQQALGQGPQFIFQYYREEENGRGNFPPRFSGLQFPNYSSELNVNALELDDSALYLCASRPSMGRLGYTFGSGTRLTVV.